This entry concerns a single TCR beta chain. Its target is unknown. These data originate in a study of cytomegalovirus exposure and HLA in healthy donors. Study at large: A previous analysis identified approximately 110 million unique TCR beta sequences derived from roughly 180 million T cells. An early release of data contained about 85 million unique TCRs, which came from HLA-typed donors.

It was healthy bone marrow donors who served as donors. The V gene lost 0 bases and the J gene lost 4 bases, with 9 bases spanning the gap. The germline CDR1 and CDR2 sequences are GTSNPN and SVGIG (reference sequence). The CDR3 contains 13 residues. PCR primers comprised 60 Vbeta and 13 Jbeta primers. The method was immunoSEQ multiplex PCR; TCRdb's version includes in-frame clones alone and lacks a portion of them. The sample lists some 150,000 clones; around 72% were seen once. Overall study findings and caveats: It was reported in a later analysis that an Asian-associated ancestry cluster showed fewer N-insertions than the roughly 670-donor mean.

The chain joins TRBV30 to TRBJ1-1, with D maybe TRBD1 (5 bases). Sequencing used PBMCs. The sequence was collected from a middle-aged man in good health and CMV-seronegative. CDR3 residues: CAWSVTATTEAFF. The CDR3 DNA reads as TGTGCCTGGAGTGTGACAGCAACCACTGAAGCTTTCTTT.